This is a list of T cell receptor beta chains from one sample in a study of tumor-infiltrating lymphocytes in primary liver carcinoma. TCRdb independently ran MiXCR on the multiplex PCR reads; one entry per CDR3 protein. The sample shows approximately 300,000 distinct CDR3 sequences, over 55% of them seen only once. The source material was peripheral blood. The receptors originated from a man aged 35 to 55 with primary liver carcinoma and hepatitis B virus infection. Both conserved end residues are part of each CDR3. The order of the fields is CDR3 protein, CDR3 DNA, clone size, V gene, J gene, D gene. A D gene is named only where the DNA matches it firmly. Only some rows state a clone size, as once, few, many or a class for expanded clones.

cdr3_aa: CASSLGLSWQFF
cdr3_nt: TGTGCCAGCAGCTTGGGCCTCTCATGGCAGTTCTTC
clone_size: .
v_call: TRBV5-8
j_call: TRBJ2-1
d_call: .

cdr3_aa: CASSQERDGAIYDRTF
cdr3_nt: TGCGCCAGCAGCCAGGAAAGGGACGGAGCTATTTATGACCGCACCTTC
clone_size: .
v_call: TRBV4-3
j_call: TRBJ1-2
d_call: .

cdr3_aa: CASSFEGRGGVNTEAFF
cdr3_nt: TGCGCCAGCAGCTTTGAGGGGCGCGGCGGAGTGAACACTGAAGCTTTCTTT
clone_size: many
v_call: TRBV5-1
j_call: TRBJ1-1
d_call: .

cdr3_aa: CIVRTSSLTEAFF
cdr3_nt: TGCATCGTTCGGACATCCTCCCTCACTGAAGCTTTCTTT
clone_size: .
v_call: TRBV29-1
j_call: TRBJ1-1
d_call: .

cdr3_aa: CASSLGPECNQPQHF
cdr3_nt: TGTGCCAGCAGTTTAGGGCCGGAGTGCAATCAGCCCCAGCATTTT
clone_size: .
v_call: TRBV12-3/TRBV12-4
j_call: TRBJ1-5
d_call: .

cdr3_aa: CASVAQGITEAFF
cdr3_nt: TGTGCTAGTGTTGCACAGGGGATCACTGAAGCTTTCTTT
clone_size: .
v_call: TRBV12-5
j_call: TRBJ1-1
d_call: TRBD1

cdr3_aa: CASTLDDSIDQFF
cdr3_nt: TGTGCCAGCACCTTGGATGATAGTATCGATCAGTTCTTC
clone_size: .
v_call: TRBV11-1
j_call: TRBJ2-1
d_call: .

cdr3_aa: CANSYGAGPNEKLFF
cdr3_nt: TGTGCCAACAGTTACGGAGCAGGGCCTAATGAAAAACTGTTTTTT
clone_size: .
v_call: TRBV6-5
j_call: TRBJ1-4
d_call: .

cdr3_aa: CASSSGTGTPQHF
cdr3_nt: TGCGCCAGCAGCTCCGGGACAGGGACGCCCCAGCATTTT
clone_size: .
v_call: TRBV10-2
j_call: TRBJ1-5
d_call: TRBD1

cdr3_aa: CTSILQGRLQPQHF
cdr3_nt: TGTACCAGCATCTTACAGGGCAGGCTTCAGCCCCAGCATTTT
clone_size: .
v_call: TRBV28
j_call: TRBJ1-5
d_call: .

cdr3_aa: CASSGTGAKGSSYEQYF
cdr3_nt: TGTGCCAGCAGTGGGACAGGGGCGAAAGGAAGCTCCTACGAGCAGTACTTC
clone_size: .
v_call: TRBV12-3/TRBV12-4
j_call: TRBJ2-7
d_call: TRBD1

cdr3_aa: CASIRGVSQETQYF
cdr3_nt: TGTGCCAGCATCCGCGGAGTTTCTCAAGAGACCCAGTACTTC
clone_size: .
v_call: TRBV11-2
j_call: TRBJ2-5
d_call: .

cdr3_aa: CASSQERSTEAFF
cdr3_nt: TGCGCCAGCAGCCAAGAAAGGAGCACTGAAGCTTTCTTT
clone_size: many
v_call: TRBV4-3
j_call: TRBJ1-1
d_call: .

cdr3_aa: CDGSQDPFPEGGGNEQFF
cdr3_nt: TGCGACGGCAGCCAAGATCCCTTTCCCGAGGGTGGGGGAAATGAGCAGTTCTTC
clone_size: .
v_call: TRBV4-3
j_call: TRBJ2-1
d_call: .

cdr3_aa: CVSSLEGGGLFF
cdr3_nt: TGTGTCAGCAGCTTAGAGGGAGGGGGGCTGTTTTTT
clone_size: once
v_call: TRBV11-1
j_call: TRBJ2-2
d_call: .

cdr3_aa: CASSYRGTNTGELFF
cdr3_nt: TGTGCCAGCAGTTATCGGGGAACGAACACCGGGGAGCTGTTTTTT
clone_size: many
v_call: TRBV6-5
j_call: TRBJ2-2
d_call: .

cdr3_aa: CASSFQGTSTDTQYF
cdr3_nt: TGTGCCAGCAGCTTTCAGGGCACTAGCACAGATACGCAGTATTTT
clone_size: .
v_call: TRBV7-2
j_call: TRBJ2-3
d_call: .

cdr3_aa: CASSSARSSGNTIYF
cdr3_nt: TGTGCCAGCAGCTCCGCCAGGAGCTCTGGAAACACCATATATTTT
clone_size: .
v_call: TRBV7-8
j_call: TRBJ1-3
d_call: .

cdr3_aa: CASGDRLSPLHF
cdr3_nt: TGTGCCAGCGGGGACAGACTTTCACCCCTCCACTTT
clone_size: many
v_call: TRBV6-5
j_call: TRBJ1-6
d_call: TRBD1

cdr3_aa: CASNMAGARQPQHF
cdr3_nt: TGTGCCAGCAATATGGCAGGGGCGAGGCAGCCCCAGCATTTT
clone_size: few
v_call: TRBV28
j_call: TRBJ1-5
d_call: .

cdr3_aa: CASSLRDPTDMRYF
cdr3_nt: TGTGCCAGCAGCCTCCGGGACCCCACAGATATGCGGTATTTT
clone_size: .
v_call: TRBV5-5
j_call: TRBJ2-3
d_call: .

cdr3_aa: CSVGRQGANEQYF
cdr3_nt: TGCAGCGTTGGGCGACAGGGGGCGAACGAGCAGTACTTC
clone_size: many
v_call: TRBV29-1
j_call: TRBJ2-7
d_call: TRBD1

cdr3_aa: CTARQGSVGELFF
cdr3_nt: TGCACCGCCAGGCAGGGGTCCGTCGGGGAGCTGTTTTTT
clone_size: many
v_call: TRBV29-1
j_call: TRBJ2-2
d_call: .

cdr3_aa: CASSPGTREETQYF
cdr3_nt: TGCGCCAGCAGCCCTGGGACAAGGGAAGAGACCCAGTACTTC
clone_size: .
v_call: TRBV4-1
j_call: TRBJ2-5
d_call: .

cdr3_aa: CASTLEWHTYNEEFF
cdr3_nt: TGTGCCAGTACCCTGGAGTGGCACACCTACAATGAGGAGTTCTTC
clone_size: .
v_call: TRBV6-1
j_call: TRBJ2-1
d_call: .

cdr3_aa: CSAGTGGTEAFF
cdr3_nt: TGCAGCGCCGGGACAGGGGGCACTGAAGCTTTCTTT
clone_size: many
v_call: TRBV29-1
j_call: TRBJ1-1
d_call: TRBD1

cdr3_aa: CASSLGRIDTQHF
cdr3_nt: TGTGCCAGCAGCCTTGGTCGCATAGATACGCAGCATTTT
clone_size: .
v_call: TRBV11-2
j_call: TRBJ1-5
d_call: .

cdr3_aa: CASSPRANSPLLF
cdr3_nt: TGTGCCAGCAGTCCGCGGGCGAACTCACCCCTCCTCTTT
clone_size: .
v_call: TRBV11-2
j_call: TRBJ1-6
d_call: .

cdr3_aa: CASSLSGTVGELFF
cdr3_nt: TGTGCCAGCAGCCTTAGCGGGACGGTCGGGGAGCTGTTTTTT
clone_size: .
v_call: TRBV7-6
j_call: TRBJ2-2
d_call: TRBD2

cdr3_aa: CASTQLLRISDTQYF
cdr3_nt: TGTGCCAGCACCCAACTCCTCCGGATTTCAGATACGCAGTATTTT
clone_size: .
v_call: TRBV2
j_call: TRBJ2-3
d_call: .

cdr3_aa: CASSLVGPEAFF
cdr3_nt: TGTGCCAGCAGCTTAGTGGGCCCAGAAGCTTTCTTT
clone_size: few
v_call: TRBV7-8
j_call: TRBJ1-1
d_call: .

cdr3_aa: CASSIQSSYNEHFF
cdr3_nt: TGTGCCAGCAGTATACAGAGCTCCTACAATGAGCATTTCTTC
clone_size: .
v_call: TRBV11-2
j_call: TRBJ2-1
d_call: .